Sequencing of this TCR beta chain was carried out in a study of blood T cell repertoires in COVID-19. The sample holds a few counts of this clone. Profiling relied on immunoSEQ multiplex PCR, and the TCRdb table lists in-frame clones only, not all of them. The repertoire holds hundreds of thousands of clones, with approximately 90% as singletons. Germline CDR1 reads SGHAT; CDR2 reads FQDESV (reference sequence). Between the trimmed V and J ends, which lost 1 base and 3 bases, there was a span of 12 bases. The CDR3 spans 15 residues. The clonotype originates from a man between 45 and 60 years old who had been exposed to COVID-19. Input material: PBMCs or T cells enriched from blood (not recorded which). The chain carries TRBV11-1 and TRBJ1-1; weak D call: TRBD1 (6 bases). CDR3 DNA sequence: TGTGCCAGCAGCTTAGAGGGGGGGTTTCACACTGAAGCTTTCTTT. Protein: CASSLEGGFHTEAFF.